Listed here is a single T cell receptor (beta chain). Its antigen is not known. The record originates from a study of stem cell transplantation in POMP-related autoinflammatory disease. CDR1 MNHEY and CDR2 SVGAGI come from the germline V gene. The V end lost 10 bases, the J end lost 0 bases, and 17 bases lay between the germline ends. This CDR3 is built from 15 residues. Overall study results and limits: In PRAID patients, the number of distinct TRB V-J gene pairings was restricted.

TCRdb's copy holds only in-frame clones and misses some; the assay was immunoSEQ multiplex PCR. The sample consists of some 26,000 clones, roughly four fifths of them appearing once. The chain carries TRBV6-5 and TRBJ2-3; TRBD2 might be the D (6 bases). The sequence was collected from a human donor with POMP-related autoinflammation and immune dysregulation (PRAID). This material consisted of CD4+ T cells from PBMCs, taken before stem cell transplantation. The CDR3 DNA reads TGTGCCACCAGACGGGAGCGCCCTAGCACAGATACGCAGTATTTT. Encoded protein: CATRRERPSTDTQYF.